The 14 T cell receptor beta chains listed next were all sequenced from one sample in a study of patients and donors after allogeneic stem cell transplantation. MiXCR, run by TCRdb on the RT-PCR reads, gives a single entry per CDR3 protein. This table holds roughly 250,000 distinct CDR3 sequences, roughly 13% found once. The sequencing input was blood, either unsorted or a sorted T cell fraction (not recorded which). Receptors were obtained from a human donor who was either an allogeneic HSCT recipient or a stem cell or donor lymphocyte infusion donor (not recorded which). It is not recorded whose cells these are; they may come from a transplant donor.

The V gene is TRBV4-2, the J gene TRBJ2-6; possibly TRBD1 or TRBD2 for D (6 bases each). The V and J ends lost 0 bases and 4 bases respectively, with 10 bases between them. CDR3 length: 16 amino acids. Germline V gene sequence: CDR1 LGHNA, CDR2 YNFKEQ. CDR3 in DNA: TGTGCCAGCAGCCAAGAATCGGGGGCCGGGGCCAACGTCCTGACTTTC. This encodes CASSQESGAGANVLTF.

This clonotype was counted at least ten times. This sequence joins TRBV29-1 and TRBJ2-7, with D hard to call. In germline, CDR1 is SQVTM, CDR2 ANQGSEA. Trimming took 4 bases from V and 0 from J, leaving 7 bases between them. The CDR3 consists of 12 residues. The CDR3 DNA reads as TGCAGCGTTGCGATGAGCTCCTACGAGCAGTACTTC. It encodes CSVAMSSYEQYF.

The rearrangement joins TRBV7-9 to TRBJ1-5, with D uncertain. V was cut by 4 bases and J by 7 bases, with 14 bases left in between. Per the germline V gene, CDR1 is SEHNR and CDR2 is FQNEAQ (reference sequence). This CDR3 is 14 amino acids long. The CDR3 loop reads CASSSTRREQPQHF. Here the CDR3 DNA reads TGTGCCAGCAGCTCCACCCGGCGCGAACAGCCCCAGCATTTT. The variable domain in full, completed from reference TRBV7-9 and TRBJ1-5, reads DTGVSQNPRHKITKRGQNVTFRCDPISEHNRLYWYRQTLGQGPEFLTYFQNEAQLEKSRLLSDRFSAERPKGSFSTLEIQRTEQGDSAMYLCASSSTRREQPQHFGDGTRLSIL.

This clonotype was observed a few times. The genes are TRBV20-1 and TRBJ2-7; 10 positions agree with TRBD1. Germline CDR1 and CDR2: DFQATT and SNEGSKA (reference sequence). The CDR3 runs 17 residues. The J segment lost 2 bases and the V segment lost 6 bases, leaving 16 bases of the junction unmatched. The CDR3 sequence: CSAPSGTGASPPYEQYF. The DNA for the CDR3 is TGCAGTGCACCTTCCGGGACAGGGGCGAGCCCTCCCTACGAGCAGTACTTC.

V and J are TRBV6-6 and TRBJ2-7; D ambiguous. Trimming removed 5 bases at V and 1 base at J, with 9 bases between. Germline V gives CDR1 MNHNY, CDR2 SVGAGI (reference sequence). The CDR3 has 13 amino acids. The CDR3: CASSIPQSYEQYF. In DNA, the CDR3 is TGTGCCAGCAGTATTCCCCAGTCCTACGAGCAGTACTTC.

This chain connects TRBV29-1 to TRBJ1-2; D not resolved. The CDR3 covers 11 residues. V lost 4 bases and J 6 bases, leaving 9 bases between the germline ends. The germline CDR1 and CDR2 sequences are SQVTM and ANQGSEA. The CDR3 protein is CSVGSSHGYTF. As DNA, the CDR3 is TGCAGCGTTGGGAGTAGTCATGGCTACACCTTC.

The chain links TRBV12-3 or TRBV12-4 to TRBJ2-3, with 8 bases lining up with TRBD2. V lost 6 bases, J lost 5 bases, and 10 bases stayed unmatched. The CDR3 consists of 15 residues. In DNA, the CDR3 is TGTGCCAGCAGGCTCGCGGGGGGATCCCGAGATACGCAGTATTTT. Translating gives CASRLAGGSRDTQYF.

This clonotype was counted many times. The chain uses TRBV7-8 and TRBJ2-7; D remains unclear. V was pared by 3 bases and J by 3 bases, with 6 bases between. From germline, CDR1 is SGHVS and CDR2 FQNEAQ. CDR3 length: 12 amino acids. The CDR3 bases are TGTGCCAGCAGCTTGGCACGCTACGAGCAGTACTTC. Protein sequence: CASSLARYEQYF.

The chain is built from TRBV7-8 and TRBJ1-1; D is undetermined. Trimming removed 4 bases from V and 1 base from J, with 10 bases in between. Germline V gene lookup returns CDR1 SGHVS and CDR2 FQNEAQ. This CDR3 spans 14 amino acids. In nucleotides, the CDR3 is TGTGCCAGCAGCTCCCCCTTGCCGAACACTGAAGCTTTCTTT. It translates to CASSSPLPNTEAFF.

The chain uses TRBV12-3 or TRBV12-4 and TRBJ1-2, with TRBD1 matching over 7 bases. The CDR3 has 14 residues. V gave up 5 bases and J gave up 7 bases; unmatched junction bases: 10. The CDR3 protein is CASSRTDRWSGYTF. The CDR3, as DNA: TGTGCCAGCAGTCGAACGGACAGGTGGAGTGGCTACACCTTC.

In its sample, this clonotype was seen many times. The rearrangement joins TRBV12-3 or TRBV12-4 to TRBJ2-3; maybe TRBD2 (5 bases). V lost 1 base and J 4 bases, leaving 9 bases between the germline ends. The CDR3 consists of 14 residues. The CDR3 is CASSLVGGSDTQYF. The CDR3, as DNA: TGTGCCAGCAGTTTAGTTGGAGGATCAGATACGCAGTATTTT.

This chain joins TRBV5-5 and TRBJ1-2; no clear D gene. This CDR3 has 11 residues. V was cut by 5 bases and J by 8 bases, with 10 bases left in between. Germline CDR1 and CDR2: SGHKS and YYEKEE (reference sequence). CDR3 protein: CASSLAHGYTF. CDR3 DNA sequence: TGTGCCAGCAGTTTAGCCCACGGCTACACCTTC.

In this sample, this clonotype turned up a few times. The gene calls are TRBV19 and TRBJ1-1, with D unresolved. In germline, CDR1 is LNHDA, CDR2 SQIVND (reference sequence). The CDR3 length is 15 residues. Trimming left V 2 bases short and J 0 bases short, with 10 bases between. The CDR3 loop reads CASSISGLMNTEAFF. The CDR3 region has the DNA TGTGCCAGTAGTATAAGTGGGCTGATGAACACTGAAGCTTTCTTT.

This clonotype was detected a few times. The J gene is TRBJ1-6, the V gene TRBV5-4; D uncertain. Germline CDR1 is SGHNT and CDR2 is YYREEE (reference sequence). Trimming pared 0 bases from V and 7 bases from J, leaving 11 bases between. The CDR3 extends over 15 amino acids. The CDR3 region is CASSLGAVGNSPLHF. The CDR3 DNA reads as TGTGCCAGCAGCTTGGGCGCCGTGGGCAATTCACCCCTCCACTTT.